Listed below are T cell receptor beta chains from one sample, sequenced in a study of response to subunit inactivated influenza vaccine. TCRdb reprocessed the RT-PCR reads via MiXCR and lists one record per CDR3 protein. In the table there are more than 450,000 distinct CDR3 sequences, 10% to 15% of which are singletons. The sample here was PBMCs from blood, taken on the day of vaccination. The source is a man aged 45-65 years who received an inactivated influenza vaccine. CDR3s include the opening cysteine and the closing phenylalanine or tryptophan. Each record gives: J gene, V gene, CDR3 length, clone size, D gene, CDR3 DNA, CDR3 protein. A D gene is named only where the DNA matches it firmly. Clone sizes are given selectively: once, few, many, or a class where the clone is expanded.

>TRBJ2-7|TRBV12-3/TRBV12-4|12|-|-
TGTGCCAGCAGTTATCAGGCTTACGAGCAGTACTTC
CASSYQAYEQYF
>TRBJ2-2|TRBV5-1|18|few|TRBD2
TGCGCCAGCAGCTTGGGACTAGCGGGGGACGAGCTCACCGGGGAGCTGTTTTTT
CASSLGLAGDELTGELFF
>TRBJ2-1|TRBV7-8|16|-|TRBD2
TGTGCCAGCAGCTTTCATGCTAGCGGGAGGGGTCCTGAGCAGTTCTTC
CASSFHASGRGPEQFF
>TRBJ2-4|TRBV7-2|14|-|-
TGTGCCAGCAGCTTATTAGGGACCTCAAACATTCAGTACTTC
CASSLLGTSNIQYF
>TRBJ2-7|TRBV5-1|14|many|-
TGCGCCAGCAGCTTGGAGGTTCAGGGCTACGAGCAGTACTTC
CASSLEVQGYEQYF
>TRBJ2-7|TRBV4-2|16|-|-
TGTGCCAGCAGCCAAGTAGGGGGGACGGGTGCCTACGAGCAGTACTTC
CASSQVGGTGAYEQYF
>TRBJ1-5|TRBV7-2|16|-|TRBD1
TGTGCCAGCAGCTTACGAGGGACAGGGGCCAATCAGCCCCAGCATTTT
CASSLRGTGANQPQHF
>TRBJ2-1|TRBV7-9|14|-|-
TGTGCCAGCAGCCTCGACACAATATACAATGATCAGTTCTTC
CASSLDTIYNDQFF
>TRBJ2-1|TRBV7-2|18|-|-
TGTGCCAGCAGCTTATCGTGGGTGAGGACCCTACCCTACAATGAGCAGTTCTTC
CASSLSWVRTLPYNEQFF
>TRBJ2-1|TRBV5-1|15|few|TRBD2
TGCGCCAGCAGCGCCGGGGGGGCCTTCTACAATGAGCAGTTCTTC
CASSAGGAFYNEQFF
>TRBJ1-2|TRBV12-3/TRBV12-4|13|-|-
TGTGCCAGCAGTTTCTCCAGGGATAGAGGCTACACCTTC
CASSFSRDRGYTF
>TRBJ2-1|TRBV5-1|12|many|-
TGCGCCAGCAGCTTACCTAACAATGAGCAGTTCTTC
CASSLPNNEQFF
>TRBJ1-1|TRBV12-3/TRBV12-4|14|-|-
TGTGCCAGCAGTATACAAATCGTGGGCGGTGAAGCTTTCTTT
CASSIQIVGGEAFF
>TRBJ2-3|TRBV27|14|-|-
TGTGCCAGCACCAAAAGACTTCGCACAGATACGCAGTATTTT
CASTKRLRTDTQYF
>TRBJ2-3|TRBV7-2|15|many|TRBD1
TGTGCCAGCAGCCCAAAAAACAGGGGGTACGATACGCAGTATTTT
CASSPKNRGYDTQYF
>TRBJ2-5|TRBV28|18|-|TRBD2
TGTGCCAGCAGTTTATGGGTGCTAGCGGGAGGGCCAGAGGAGACCCAGTACTTC
CASSLWVLAGGPEETQYF
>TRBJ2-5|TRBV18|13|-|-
TGTGCCAGCTCACCAAAGCGACGAGAGACCCAGTACTTC
CASSPKRRETQYF
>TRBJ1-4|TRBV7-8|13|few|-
TGTGCCAGCACCACCCCAGAGGAAGAAAAACTGTTTTTT
CASTTPEEEKLFF
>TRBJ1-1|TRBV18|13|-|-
TGTGCCAGCTCACCACTGAGGTACACTGAAGCTTTCTTT
CASSPLRYTEAFF
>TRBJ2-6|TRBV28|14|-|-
TGTGCCAGCAGGGGTACACGTGGGGCCAACGTCCTGACTTTC
CASRGTRGANVLTF
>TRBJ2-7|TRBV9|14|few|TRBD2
TGTGCCAGCAGCGAAAGCGGGAGTGTAGACGAGCAGTACTTC
CASSESGSVDEQYF
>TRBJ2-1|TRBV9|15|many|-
TGTGCCAGCAGCGTAGATGGCGGGATCTCGAATGAGCAGTTCTTC
CASSVDGGISNEQFF
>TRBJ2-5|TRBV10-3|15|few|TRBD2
TGTGCCATCAGTGATTGGGGGGGAGAACAAGAGACCCAGTACTTC
CAISDWGGEQETQYF
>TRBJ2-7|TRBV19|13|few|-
TGTGCCAGTAGTCGTAGCAGCCACTACGAGCAGTACTTC
CASSRSSHYEQYF
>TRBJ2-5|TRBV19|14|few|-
TGTGCCAGTAAGAGATGGGGGCTGCAAGAGACCCAGTACTTC
CASKRWGLQETQYF
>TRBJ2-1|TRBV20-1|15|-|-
TGCAGTGCTAGATTTAAAAAGAGGGCAGACAATGAGCAGTTCTTC
CSARFKKRADNEQFF
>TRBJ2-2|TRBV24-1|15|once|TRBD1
TGTGCCACCAGCGGGACAGGGTCCGTCACCGGGGAGCTGTTTTTT
CATSGTGSVTGELFF
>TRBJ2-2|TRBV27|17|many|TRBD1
TGTGCCAGCAGTCATCCGGCGACAGGGGCGAACACCGGGGAGCTGTTTTTT
CASSHPATGANTGELFF
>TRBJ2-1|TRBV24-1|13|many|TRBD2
TGTGCCACCAGAGCGGGAGTCAACAGGGAGCAGTTCTTC
CATRAGVNREQFF
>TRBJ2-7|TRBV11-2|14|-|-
TGTGCCAGCATCGAAACGACGGGTGTTCACGAGCAGTACTTC
CASIETTGVHEQYF
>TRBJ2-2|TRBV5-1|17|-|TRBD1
TGCGCCAGCAGCCCGTATCCGGGACAGGGAATCACCGGGGAGCTGTTTTTT
CASSPYPGQGITGELFF
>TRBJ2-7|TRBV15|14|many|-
TGTGCCACCAGCAGAGCACAGGGATTGGTCGAGCAGTACTTC
CATSRAQGLVEQYF
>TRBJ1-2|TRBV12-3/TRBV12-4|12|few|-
TGTGCCAGCAGTCCAGGGAAAGGTGGCTACACCTTC
CASSPGKGGYTF
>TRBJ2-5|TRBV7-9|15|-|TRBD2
TGTGCCAGCAGCTTTAGCGGGGTTCTCCAAGAGACCCAGTACTTC
CASSFSGVLQETQYF
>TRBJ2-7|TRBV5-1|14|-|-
TGCGCCAGCAGCCCCCAAGGGGGGACCTACGAGCAGTACTTC
CASSPQGGTYEQYF
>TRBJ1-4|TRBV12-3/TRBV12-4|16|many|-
TGTGCCAGCAGTTTAACGGGGATATGGCCGCCCGAAAAACTGTTTTTT
CASSLTGIWPPEKLFF
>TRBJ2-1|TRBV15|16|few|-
TGTGCCACCAGCAGGGACCCCGGGACGCCGAACAATGAGCAGTTCTTC
CATSRDPGTPNNEQFF
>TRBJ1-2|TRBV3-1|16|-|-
TGTGCCAGCAGCCCGCTCCTAAGGACAGCTAACTATGGCTACACCTTC
CASSPLLRTANYGYTF
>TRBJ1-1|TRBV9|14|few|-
TGTGCCAGCAGCGTGATCGGGGGAAGCCATGAAGCTTTCTTT
CASSVIGGSHEAFF
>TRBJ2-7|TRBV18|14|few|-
TGTGCCAGCTCACTAAGCCCAAAACCCTACGAGCAGTACTTC
CASSLSPKPYEQYF
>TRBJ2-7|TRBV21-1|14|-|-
TGTGCCAGCAGCAAACGACACTCACCCTACGAGCAGTACTTC
CASSKRHSPYEQYF
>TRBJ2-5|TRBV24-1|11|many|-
TGTGCCACCAGTGTGGGGGAGACCCAGTACTTC
CATSVGETQYF
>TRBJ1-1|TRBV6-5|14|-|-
TGTGCCAGCAGTTACGAAAGCCAAGACACTGAAGCTTTCTTT
CASSYESQDTEAFF
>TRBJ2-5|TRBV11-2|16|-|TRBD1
TGTGCCAGCAGCCCAAGGACAGGGATCACCCAAGAGACCCAGTACTTC
CASSPRTGITQETQYF
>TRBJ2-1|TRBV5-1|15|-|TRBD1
TGCGCCAGCAGCTTGGTAGGACAGGTGAGCGATGAGCAGTTCTTC
CASSLVGQVSDEQFF
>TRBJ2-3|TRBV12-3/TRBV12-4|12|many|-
TGTGCCAGCAGTTTCTCTGGTGGTACGCAGTATTTT
CASSFSGGTQYF
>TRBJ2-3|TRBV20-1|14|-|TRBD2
TGCAGTGCCCGTCCCGCGGGAGGGGAAGATACGCAGTATTTT
CSARPAGGEDTQYF
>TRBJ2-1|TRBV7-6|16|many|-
TGTGCCAGCAGCTTAGCTGGGAGTAGCTCCTACAATGAGCAGTTCTTC
CASSLAGSSSYNEQFF
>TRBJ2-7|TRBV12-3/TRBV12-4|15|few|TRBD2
TGTGCCAGCAATCGACAGTCTAGCGGGAGGAGCGAGCAGTACTTC
CASNRQSSGRSEQYF
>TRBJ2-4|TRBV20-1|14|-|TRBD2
TGCAGTGCTAGTGGAGCGGGAGAAATTGCCATTCAGTACTTC
CSASGAGEIAIQYF
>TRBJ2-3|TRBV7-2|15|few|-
TGTGCCAGCAGCCAGGGGGGGGCCAGGACAGATACGCAGTATTTT
CASSQGGARTDTQYF
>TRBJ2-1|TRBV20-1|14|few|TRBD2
TGCAGTGCTAAGGGACTAGCGGAGCGCAATGAGCAGTTCTTC
CSAKGLAERNEQFF
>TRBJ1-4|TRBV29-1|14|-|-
TGCAGCGCCGGGGGAGGGGCAACTAATGAAAAACTGTTTTTT
CSAGGGATNEKLFF
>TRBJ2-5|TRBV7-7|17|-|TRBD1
TGTGCTAGCAGCTTGACCGGGTTCGGGACAGGGGTGGAGACCCAGTACTTC
CASSLTGFGTGVETQYF
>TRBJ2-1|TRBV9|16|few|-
TGTGCCAGCAGCGTAGCTAAAGCGGAGCCCTACAATGAGCAGTTCTTC
CASSVAKAEPYNEQFF
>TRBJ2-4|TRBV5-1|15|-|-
TGCGCCAGCAGCTCGTTCCCGGGTCCAGAAAACATTCAGTACTTC
CASSSFPGPENIQYF
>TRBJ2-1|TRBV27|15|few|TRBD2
TGTGCCAGCAGTTTTGTTAGCGGGAGGATGAATGAGCAGTTCTTC
CASSFVSGRMNEQFF